The following is a T cell receptor beta chain sequence with its context. Different DNA sequences within this sample yield the same CDR3. Original processing methods: Quantification of nucleated cells was approximated via reference gene primer amplification. Measured with immunoSEQ multiplex PCR; TCRdb has only the in-frame clones, and not every one. V, J and clone size derive from that table, while D and trimming were established from the DNA sequence. This table has 85,000 to 120,000 clones, roughly 86% appearing once. This sample is drawn from a study of blood T cell repertoires in COVID-19. Study details: COVID-19 samples, acute and convalescent, were from the United States, Italy and Spain. T cells, B-cell-depleted T cells, or PBMCs supplied cDNA or gDNA.

From germline, CDR1 is SGHVS and CDR2 FQNEAQ. V lost 5 bases and J lost 0; bases outside the gene matches: 4. The CDR3 has 15 residues. The specimen was peripheral blood. This chain joins TRBV7-8 and TRBJ1-1; 9 nucleotides match TRBD1. This sequence was found in a man aged 50-59 years with active or convalescent COVID-19. For the CDR3, the DNA is TGTGCCAGCAGCCTTGGACAGGGGATGAACACTGAAGCTTTCTTT. Protein product: CASSLGQGMNTEAFF.